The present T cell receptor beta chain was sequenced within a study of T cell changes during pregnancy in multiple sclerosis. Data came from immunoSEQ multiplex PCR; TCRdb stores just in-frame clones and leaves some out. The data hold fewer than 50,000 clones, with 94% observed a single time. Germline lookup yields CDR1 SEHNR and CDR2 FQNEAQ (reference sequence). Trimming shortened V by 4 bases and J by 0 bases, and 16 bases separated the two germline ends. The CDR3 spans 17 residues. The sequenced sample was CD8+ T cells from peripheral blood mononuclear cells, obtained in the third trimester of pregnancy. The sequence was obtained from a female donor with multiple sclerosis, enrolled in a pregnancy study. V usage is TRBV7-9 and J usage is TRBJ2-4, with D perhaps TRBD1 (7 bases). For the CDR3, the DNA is TGTGCCAGCAGCTCAGGGGGGCCGGGACAAGCCAAAAACATTCAGTACTTC. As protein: CASSSGGPGQAKNIQYF.